This TCR beta chain is from a study of breast tumors, draining lymph nodes, adjacent tissues. From its first to its last residue, the CDR3 has 9 amino acids. Germline V gene lookup returns CDR1 SGHNT and CDR2 YENEEA. A remark on this clonotype: The antigen remains undetermined. Because the CDR3 is missing its conserved closing phenylalanine or tryptophan, this is likely a read error. No DNA is shown, since the ends of the CDR3 on it are uncertain; the CDR3 is the one TCRdb lists.

Breast cancer patients provided tissue from their axillary draining lymph nodes. TCRdb ran MiXCR on the multiplex PCR reads and lists one entry per CDR3 protein. The table shows 150,000 to 200,000 distinct CDR3 sequences, with approximately 30% occurring only once. Whole-study findings and limits: Luminal-like breast cancer showed significantly greater tumor-nontumor repertoire similarity than basal-like breast cancer did. Findings are consistent with lymph node origin and intratumoral expansion of most tumor T cells. Compared with lymph nodes, tumors were less diverse; compared with nontumor tissue, more.

Input material: axillary lymph node tissue. J is TRBJ1-3 and V is TRBV11-3. The clonotype originates from a female donor with breast cancer. Some clones in this sample may be carry-over from other donors' samples. CDR3 sequence reads: CASSTTSGA.